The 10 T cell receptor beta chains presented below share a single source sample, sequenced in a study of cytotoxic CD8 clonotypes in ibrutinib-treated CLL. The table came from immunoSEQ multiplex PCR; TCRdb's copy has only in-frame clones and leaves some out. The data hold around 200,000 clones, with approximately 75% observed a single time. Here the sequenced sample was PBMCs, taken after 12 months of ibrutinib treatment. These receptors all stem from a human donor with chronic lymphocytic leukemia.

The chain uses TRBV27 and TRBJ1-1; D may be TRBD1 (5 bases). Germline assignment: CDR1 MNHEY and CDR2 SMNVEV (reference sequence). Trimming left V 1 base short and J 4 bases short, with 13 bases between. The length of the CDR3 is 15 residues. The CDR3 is CASSLFGGMGTEAFF. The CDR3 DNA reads TGTGCCAGCAGTTTATTCGGGGGAATGGGCACTGAAGCTTTCTTT.

The CDR3 here is CSVVLGGQGTYGYTF. The CDR3 region has the DNA TGCAGCGTTGTCTTGGGTGGCCAGGGTACCTATGGCTACACCTTC. The rearrangement uses TRBV29-1 and TRBJ1-2, with a weak D call TRBD1 (5 bases). The germline gives CDR1 SQVTM, CDR2 ANQGSEA. The CDR3 loop spans 15 amino acids. V was clipped by 4 bases and J by 4 bases, with 19 bases between them.

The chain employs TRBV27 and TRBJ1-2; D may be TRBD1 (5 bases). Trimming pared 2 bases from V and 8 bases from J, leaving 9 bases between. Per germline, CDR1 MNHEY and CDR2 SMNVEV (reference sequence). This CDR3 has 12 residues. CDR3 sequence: CASSLGGDGYTF. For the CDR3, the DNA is TGTGCCAGCAGTTTAGGGGGGGACGGCTACACCTTC.

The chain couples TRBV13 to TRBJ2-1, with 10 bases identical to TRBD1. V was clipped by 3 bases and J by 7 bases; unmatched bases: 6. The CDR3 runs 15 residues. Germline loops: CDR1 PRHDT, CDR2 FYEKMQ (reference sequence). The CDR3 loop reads CASSFRQGARNEQFF. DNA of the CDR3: TGTGCCAGCAGCTTTAGACAGGGGGCGCGGAATGAGCAGTTCTTC.

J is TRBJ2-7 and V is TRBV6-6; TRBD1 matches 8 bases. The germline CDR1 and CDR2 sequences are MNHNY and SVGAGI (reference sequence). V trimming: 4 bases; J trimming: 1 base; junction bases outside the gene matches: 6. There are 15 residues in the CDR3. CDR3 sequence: CASSSQGAGSYEQYF. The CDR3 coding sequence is TGTGCCAGCAGTTCTCAGGGGGCTGGGTCCTACGAGCAGTACTTC.

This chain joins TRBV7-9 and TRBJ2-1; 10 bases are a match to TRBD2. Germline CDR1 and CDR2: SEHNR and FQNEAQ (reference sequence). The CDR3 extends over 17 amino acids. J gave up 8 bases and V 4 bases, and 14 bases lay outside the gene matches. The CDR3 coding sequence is TGTGCCAGCAGCTCTACAAGGGCGCTAGCGGGAGACCATGAGCAGTTCTTC. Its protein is CASSSTRALAGDHEQFF.

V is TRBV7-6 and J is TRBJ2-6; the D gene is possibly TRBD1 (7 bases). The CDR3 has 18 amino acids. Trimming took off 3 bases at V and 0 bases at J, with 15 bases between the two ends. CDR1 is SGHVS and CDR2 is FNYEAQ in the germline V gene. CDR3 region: CASSFQGGASSGANVLTF. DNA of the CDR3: TGTGCCAGCAGCTTCCAGGGGGGAGCCTCCTCTGGGGCCAACGTCCTGACTTTC.

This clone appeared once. CDR3 protein: CASSGDRNTEAFF. DNA of the CDR3: TGTGCCAGCAGTGGGGACCGAAACACTGAAGCTTTCTTT. The rearrangement uses TRBV7-3 and TRBJ1-1, with D perhaps TRBD1 (5 bases). The V gene's germline CDR1 is SGHTA and CDR2 FQGTGA. Trimming shortened V by 6 bases and J by 2 bases, and 10 bases separated the two germline ends. This CDR3 region has 13 residues.

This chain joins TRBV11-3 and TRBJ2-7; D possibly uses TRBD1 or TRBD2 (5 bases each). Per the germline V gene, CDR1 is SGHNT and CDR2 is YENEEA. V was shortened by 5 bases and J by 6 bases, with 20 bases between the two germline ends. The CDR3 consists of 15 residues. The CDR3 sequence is CASSHDNGAGSEQYF. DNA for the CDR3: TGTGCCAGCAGCCATGATAACGGGGCGGGCAGCGAGCAGTACTTC.

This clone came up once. CDR3 bases: TGTGCCAGCAGCCTATTCGGGGGACAGGGTAACGAGCAGTACTTC. As protein: CASSLFGGQGNEQYF. This chain uses TRBV11-2 with TRBJ2-7; 9 nucleotides agree with TRBD1. The CDR3 spans 15 residues. The V gene end was trimmed by 5 bases and the J gene end by 5 bases; junction bases not matched to a gene: 10. Germline CDR1 SGHAT, CDR2 FQNNGV.